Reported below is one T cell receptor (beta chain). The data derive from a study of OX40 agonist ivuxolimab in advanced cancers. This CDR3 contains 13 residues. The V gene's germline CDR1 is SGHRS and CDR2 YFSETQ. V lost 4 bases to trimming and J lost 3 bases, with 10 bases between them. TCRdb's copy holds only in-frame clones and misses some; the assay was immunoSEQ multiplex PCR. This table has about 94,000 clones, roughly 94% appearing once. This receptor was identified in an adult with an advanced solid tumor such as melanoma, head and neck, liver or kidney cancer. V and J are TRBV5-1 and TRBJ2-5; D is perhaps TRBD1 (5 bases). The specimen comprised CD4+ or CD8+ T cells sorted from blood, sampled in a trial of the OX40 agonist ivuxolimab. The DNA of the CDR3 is TGCGCCAGCAGCCACAGGACGGAAGAGACCCAGTACTTC. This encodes CASSHRTEETQYF.